These 15 T cell receptor beta chains were sequenced from one sample in a study of T cell responses to AZD1222 COVID-19 vaccine. Profiling relied on immunoSEQ multiplex PCR, and the TCRdb table lists in-frame clones only, not all of them. The sample consists of 100,000 to 150,000 clones, roughly nine tenths of them appearing once. Sequenced here: peripheral blood, sampled on day 0 of AZD1222 vaccination. The receptor source for this set is an adult in good health.

The V and J genes are TRBV29-1 and TRBJ2-7, with D perhaps TRBD2 (5 bases). Germline V gene sequence: CDR1 SQVTM, CDR2 ANQGSEA. This CDR3 has 12 amino acids. With 5 bases removed from V and 5 bases from J, the gap between germline ends came to 13 bases. CDR3 residues: CSVPGVLDEQYF. CDR3 sequence (DNA): TGCAGCGTTCCCGGGGTGTTGGACGAGCAGTACTTC.

The gene calls are TRBV5-5 and TRBJ2-5; D perhaps matches TRBD1 (6 bases). The length of the CDR3 is 13 residues. The V and J ends lost 2 bases and 3 bases respectively, with 8 bases between them. The V gene's germline CDR1 is SGHKS and CDR2 YYEKEE (reference sequence). DNA for the CDR3: TGTGCCAGCAGCTTACAGGGCGAAGAGACCCAGTACTTC. Translating it yields CASSLQGEETQYF.

V gene TRBV6-5 combines with J gene TRBJ1-4; tentative D call: TRBD1 (5 bases). Germline CDR1 reads MNHEY; CDR2 reads SVGAGI. V dropped 6 bases and J dropped 4 bases, with 12 bases sitting between them. CDR3 length: 14 amino acids. CDR3 loop: CASREQGRNEKLFF. The CDR3 DNA is TGTGCCAGCAGGGAGCAGGGACGTAATGAAAAACTGTTTTTT.

This chain connects TRBV4-1 to TRBJ2-1; D is unclear. This CDR3 comprises 15 residues. CDR1 is MGHRA and CDR2 is YSYEKL in the germline V gene. V lost 5 bases and J lost 5, with 16 bases in between. CDR3 sequence reads: CASSTPGRLHNEQFF. The CDR3 nucleotides read TGCGCCAGCAGCACTCCGGGCCGCCTGCACAATGAGCAGTTCTTC.

In its sample, this clone was seen a few times. The chain is built from TRBV7-9 and TRBJ2-5; maybe TRBD2 (5 bases). The CDR3 contains 14 residues. Germline lookup yields CDR1 SEHNR and CDR2 FQNEAQ (reference sequence). Trimming removed 7 bases from V and 2 bases from J, with 14 bases in between. This CDR3 reads CASTYAAGQETQYF. In DNA form, the CDR3 reads TGTGCCAGCACCTATGCGGCGGGTCAAGAGACCCAGTACTTC. Supplemented by reference TRBV7-9 and TRBJ2-5, the full variable domain reads DTGVSQNPRHKITKRGQNVTFRCDPISEHNRLYWYRQTLGQGPEFLTYFQNEAQLEKSRLLSDRFSAERPKGSFSTLEIQRTEQGDSAMYLCASTYAAGQETQYFGPGTRLLVL.

Notes on this clone: Germline and junction disagree at one end, which may indicate a read error. This chain links TRBV20-1 with TRBJ2-1, with D unresolved. The V gene's germline CDR1 is DFQATT and CDR2 SNEGSKA (reference sequence). There are 10 residues in the CDR3. CDR3 sequence reads: CSAKAPEQFF. In DNA form, the CDR3 reads TGCAGCGCTAAGGCCCCTGAGCAGTTCTTC.

This clone has just one count. J is TRBJ1-1 and V is TRBV27; D gene uncertain. The germline gives CDR1 MNHEY, CDR2 SMNVEV (reference sequence). The CDR3 length is 13 residues. V was pared by 6 bases and J by 3 bases, with 11 bases between. In nucleotides, the CDR3 is TGTGCCAGCAGCCCACTAGAGCACACTGAAGCTTTCTTT. Protein product: CASSPLEHTEAFF.

V usage is TRBV19 and J usage is TRBJ1-3, with D unclear. The CDR3 is 16 residues long. Germline V gives CDR1 LNHDA, CDR2 SQIVND (reference sequence). V shed 5 bases and J shed 4 bases, with 18 bases lying between them. CDR3 protein: CASSPLAAKAGNTIYF. The CDR3, as DNA: TGTGCCAGTAGTCCCTTGGCGGCCAAGGCGGGAAACACCATATATTTT.

About this clone itself: Relative to the germline gene, one junction end is altered; a read error may explain this. The rearrangement links TRBV7-6 to TRBJ1-1, with D hard to call. The CDR3 runs to 14 residues. The germline CDR1 and CDR2 sequences are SGHVS and FNYEAQ. Here the CDR3 DNA reads TGTGCGAGCAAACTCTTCGCCGGGAACACTGAAGCTTTCTTT. Translation gives CASKLFAGNTEAFF. Full variable domain (remainder filled in from reference TRBV7-6 and TRBJ1-1): GAGVSQSPRYKVTKRGQDVALRCDPISGHVSLYWYRQALGQGPEFLTYFNYEAQQDKSGLPNDRFSAERPEGSISTLTIQRTEQRDSAMYRCASKLFAGNTEAFFGQGTRLTVV.

This chain uses TRBV5-1 with TRBJ1-4, with 11 bases lining up with TRBD1. The trim removed 5 bases at V and 7 bases at J, leaving 7 bases unmatched. This CDR3 is built from 15 residues. From germline, CDR1 is SGHRS and CDR2 YFSETQ. As DNA, the CDR3 is TGCGCCAGCAGTTCGCTGGGACAGGGGGGTGAAAAACTGTTTTTT. This codes for CASSSLGQGGEKLFF.

This chain links TRBV24-1 with TRBJ1-4; 7 nucleotides line up with TRBD1. This CDR3 is built from 16 residues. Germline CDR1 is KGHDR and CDR2 is SFDVKD. The V and J ends lost 6 bases and 8 bases, in that order; junction bases with no gene match: 14. The DNA for the CDR3 is TGTGCCACCAGTCTTCCTACAGGGGCGGAGGGGGAAAAACTGTTTTTT. This sequence encodes CATSLPTGAEGEKLFF.

The V gene is TRBV7-5, the J gene TRBJ1-2; the tabulated D call, TRBD1, remains unverified against the DNA. TRBV7-5 is classified as a pseudogene. The CDR3 has 17 amino acids. The DNA of the CDR3 is TGTGCCAGAAGCTTACACAGGGGCCGTGAGATTGGGAATGGCTACACCTTC. Its protein is CARSLHRGREIGNGYTF.

The DNA of the CDR3 is TGTGCCAGCAGCGTTTCTGTAGACCAGCCCCAGCATTTT. This translates into CASSVSVDQPQHF. This chain uses TRBV7-9 with TRBJ1-5; no clear D gene. There are 13 residues in the CDR3. V dropped 5 bases and J dropped 7 bases, with 12 bases sitting between them. Germline CDR1 SEHNR, CDR2 FQNEAQ (reference sequence).

The chain employs TRBV12-3 or TRBV12-4 and TRBJ1-1; maybe TRBD1 (5 bases). The ends were cut back, 2 bases at V and 5 bases at J, with 9 bases in the middle. The length of the CDR3 is 13 residues. The CDR3 region has the DNA TGTGCCAGCAGTTTAATGGGGGTTACTGAAGCTTTCTTT. Translation gives CASSLMGVTEAFF.

V gene TRBV7-6 combines with J gene TRBJ1-4; 7 bases agree with TRBD1. J gave up 8 bases and V 4 bases, and 10 bases lay outside the gene matches. Germline V gene lookup returns CDR1 SGHVS and CDR2 FNYEAQ. The length of the CDR3 is 15 residues. As DNA, the CDR3 is TGTGCCAGCAGCTCAACGGGACAGAGGGGGGAAAAACTGTTTTTT. This translates into CASSSTGQRGEKLFF.